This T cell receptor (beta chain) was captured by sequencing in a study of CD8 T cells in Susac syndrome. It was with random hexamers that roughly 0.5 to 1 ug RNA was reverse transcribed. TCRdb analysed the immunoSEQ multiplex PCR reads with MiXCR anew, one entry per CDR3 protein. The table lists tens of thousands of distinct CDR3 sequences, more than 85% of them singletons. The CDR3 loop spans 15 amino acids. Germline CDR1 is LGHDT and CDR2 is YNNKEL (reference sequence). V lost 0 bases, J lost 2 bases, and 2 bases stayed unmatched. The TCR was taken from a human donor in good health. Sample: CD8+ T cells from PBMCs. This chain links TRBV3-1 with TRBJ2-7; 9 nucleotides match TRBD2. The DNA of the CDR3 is TGTGCCAGCAGCCAAGAGCTAGCGGGAACCTACGAGCAGTACTTC. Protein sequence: CASSQELAGTYEQYF.